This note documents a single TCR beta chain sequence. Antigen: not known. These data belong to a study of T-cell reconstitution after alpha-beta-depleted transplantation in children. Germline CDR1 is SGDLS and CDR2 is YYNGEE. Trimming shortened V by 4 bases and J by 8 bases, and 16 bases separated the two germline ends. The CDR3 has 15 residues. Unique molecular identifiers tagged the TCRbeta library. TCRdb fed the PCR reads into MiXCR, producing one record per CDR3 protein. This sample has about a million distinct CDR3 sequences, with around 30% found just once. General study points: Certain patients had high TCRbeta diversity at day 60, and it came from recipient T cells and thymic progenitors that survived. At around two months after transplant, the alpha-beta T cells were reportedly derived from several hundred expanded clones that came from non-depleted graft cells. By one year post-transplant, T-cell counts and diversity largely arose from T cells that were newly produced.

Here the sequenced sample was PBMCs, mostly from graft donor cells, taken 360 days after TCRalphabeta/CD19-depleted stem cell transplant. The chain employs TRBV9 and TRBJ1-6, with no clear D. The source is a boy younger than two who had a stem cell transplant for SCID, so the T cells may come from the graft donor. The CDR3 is CASSLRGEVHSPLHF. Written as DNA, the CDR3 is TGTGCCAGCAGCCTTCGTGGTGAGGTGCATTCACCCCTCCACTTT.